Sequencing of this T cell receptor beta chain was carried out in a study of blood T cell repertoires in COVID-19. Study overall: The United States, Italy and Spain were the sources of the acute and convalescent COVID-19 samples. The cDNA or gDNA used as material had been derived from T cells, B-cell-depleted T cells, or PBMCs.

The assay was immunoSEQ multiplex PCR, and TCRdb's table has in-frame clones only and misses some. The sample has about 110,000 clones; about nine tenths are singletons. The CDR3 consists of 17 residues. The V gene end was trimmed by 0 bases and the J gene end by 5 bases; junction bases not matched to a gene: 11. The germline V gene encodes CDR1 SGHVS and CDR2 FQNEAQ. The specimen was peripheral blood. The rearrangement links TRBV7-8 to TRBJ2-5; TRBD2 matches at 8 bases. The source is a man aged 35 to 55 with acute or convalescent COVID-19. CDR3 amino acids: CASSLARGGLGGETQYF. CDR3 nucleotide sequence: TGTGCCAGCAGCTTAGCCCGGGGGGGCCTTGGTGGGGAGACCCAGTACTTC.